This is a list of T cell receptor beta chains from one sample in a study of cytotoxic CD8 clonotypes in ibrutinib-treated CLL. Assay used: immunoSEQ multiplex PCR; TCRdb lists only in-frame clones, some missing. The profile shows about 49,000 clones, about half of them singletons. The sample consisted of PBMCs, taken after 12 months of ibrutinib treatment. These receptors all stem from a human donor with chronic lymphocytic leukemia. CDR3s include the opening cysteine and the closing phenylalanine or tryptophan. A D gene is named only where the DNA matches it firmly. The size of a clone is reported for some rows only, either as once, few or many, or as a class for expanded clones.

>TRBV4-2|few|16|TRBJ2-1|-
TGTGCCAGCAGCTCGAGCCCTTTCTCCTCGTGGAATGAGCAGTTCTTC
CASSSSPFSSWNEQFF
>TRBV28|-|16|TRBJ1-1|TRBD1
TGTGCCAGCAGTGCGGGACAGGGTGCCATGAACACTGAAGCTTTCTTT
CASSAGQGAMNTEAFF
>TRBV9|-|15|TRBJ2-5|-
TGTGCCAGCAGCTTCGGAGGGGGGGCTGGGGAGACCCAGTACTTC
CASSFGGGAGETQYF
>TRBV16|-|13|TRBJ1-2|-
TGTGCCAGCAGCGGAGGTTCTAACTATGGCTACACCTTC
CASSGGSNYGYTF
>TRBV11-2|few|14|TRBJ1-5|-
TGTGCCAGCAGCTTAGACCCGGGGTTAACGCCCCAGCATTTT
CASSLDPGLTPQHF
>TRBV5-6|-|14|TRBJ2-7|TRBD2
TGTGCCAGCAGCTTGGGGACTAGCGGGAACGAGCAGTACTTC
CASSLGTSGNEQYF
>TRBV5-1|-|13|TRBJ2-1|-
TGCGCCAGCAAAGGCGATTCGTACAATGAGCAGTTCTTC
CASKGDSYNEQFF
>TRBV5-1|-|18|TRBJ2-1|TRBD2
TGCGCCAGCAGCTTGTTACTAGCGGGAGGAGGCTCCTACAATGAGCAGTTCTTC
CASSLLLAGGGSYNEQFF
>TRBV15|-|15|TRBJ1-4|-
TGTGCCACCAGCAGAGATCTGGCGGCTAATGAAAAACTGTTTTTT
CATSRDLAANEKLFF
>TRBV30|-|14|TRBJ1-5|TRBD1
TGTGCCTGGAGTGAGGGACAGGGCGATCAGCCCCAGCATTTT
CAWSEGQGDQPQHF
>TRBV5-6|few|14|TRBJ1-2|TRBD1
TGTGCCAGCAGCTCACAGGGGGCTCTCTATGGCTACACCTTC
CASSSQGALYGYTF
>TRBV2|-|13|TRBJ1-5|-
TGTGCCAGCAGTGTCGAAAGCAATCAGCCCCAGCATTTT
CASSVESNQPQHF
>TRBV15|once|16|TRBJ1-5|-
TGTGCCACCAGCCCGACGAGACAGCCTTGGAATCAGCCCCAGCATTTT
CATSPTRQPWNQPQHF
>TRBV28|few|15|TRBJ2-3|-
TGTGCCAGCACTCCCCGACAGTCTATGTCGGATACGCAGTATTTT
CASTPRQSMSDTQYF
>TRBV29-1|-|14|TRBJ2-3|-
TGCAGCGTTGAGGGCGGGATTAGCACAGATACGCAGTATTTT
CSVEGGISTDTQYF
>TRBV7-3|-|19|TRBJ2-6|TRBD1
TGTGCCAGCAGCTTAATAGGGACAGGGGAGAGCTCTGGGGCCAACGTCCTGACTTTC
CASSLIGTGESSGANVLTF
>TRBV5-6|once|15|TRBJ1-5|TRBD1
TGTGCCAGCAGCCTTCGACAGGGGGCCAATCAGCCCCAGCATTTT
CASSLRQGANQPQHF
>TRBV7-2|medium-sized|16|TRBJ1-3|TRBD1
TGTGCCAGCAGCTTAAGCTTGACAGGGTCTGGAAACACCATATATTTT
CASSLSLTGSGNTIYF
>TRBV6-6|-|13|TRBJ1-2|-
TGTGCCAGCAGTTACGGGGGAATATATGGCTACACCTTC
CASSYGGIYGYTF
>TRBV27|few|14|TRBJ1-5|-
TGTGCCAGCAGTTTATGGGGCAGCAATCAGCCCCAGCATTTT
CASSLWGSNQPQHF
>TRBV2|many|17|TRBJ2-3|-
TGTGCCAGCAGCGAGTCAGTCCAGGGAAGAGGGACAGATACGCAGTATTTT
CASSESVQGRGTDTQYF
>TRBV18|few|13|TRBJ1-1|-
TGTGCCAGCTCGTCAGGGGAGAACACTGAAGCTTTCTTT
CASSSGENTEAFF
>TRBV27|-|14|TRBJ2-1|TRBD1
TGTGCCAGCAGTTCAGGGGGTCCCTACAATGAGCAGTTCTTC
CASSSGGPYNEQFF
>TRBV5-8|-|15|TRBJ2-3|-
TGTGCCAGCAGCTTGCCCGGGGCGAGCACAGATACGCAGTATTTT
CASSLPGASTDTQYF
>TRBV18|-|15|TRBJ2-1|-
TGTGCCAGCTCACCAGCGGGACGCTCCTACAATGAGCAGTTCTTC
CASSPAGRSYNEQFF
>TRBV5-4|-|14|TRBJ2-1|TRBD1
TGTGCCAGCAGCTTGAGGGACAGGGTAAATGAGCAGTTCTTC
CASSLRDRVNEQFF
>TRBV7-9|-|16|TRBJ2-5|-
TGTGCCAGCAGCCTCGACATGGGGGTAATCCAAGAGACCCAGTACTTC
CASSLDMGVIQETQYF
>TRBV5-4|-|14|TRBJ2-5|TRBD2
TGTGCCAGCAGCTTACTAGCGGGCGAGGAGACCCAGTACTTC
CASSLLAGEETQYF
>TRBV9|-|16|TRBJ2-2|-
TGTGCCAGCAGCGGTTTTCAGGGAGCGTACACCGGGGAGCTGTTTTTT
CASSGFQGAYTGELFF
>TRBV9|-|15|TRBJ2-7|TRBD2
TGTGCCAGCAGCGTAAGGAGCGGGAGCTCCTACGAGCAGTACTTC
CASSVRSGSSYEQYF
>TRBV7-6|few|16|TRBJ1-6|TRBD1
TGTGCCAGCAGCTTGGGGACAGGGTTTCGTGGTTCACCCCTCCACTTT
CASSLGTGFRGSPLHF
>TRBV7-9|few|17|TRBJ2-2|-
TGTGCCAGCAAGAAGGGGTCATCTATTGGGGACACCGGGGAGCTGTTTTTT
CASKKGSSIGDTGELFF
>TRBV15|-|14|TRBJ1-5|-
TGTGCCACCAGCAGAGAGGCGGGGGAAAGGACCCAGCATTTT
CATSREAGERTQHF
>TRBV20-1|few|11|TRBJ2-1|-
TGCAGTGCTAGCTCTGGACTAGAGCAGTTCTTC
CSASSGLEQFF
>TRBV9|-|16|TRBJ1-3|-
TGTGCCAGCAGCGTAGGGTATGGAAGGTTTCGGAACACCATATATTTT
CASSVGYGRFRNTIYF
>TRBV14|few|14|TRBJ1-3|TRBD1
TGTGCCAGCAGCCTAACAGGGGCTGGAAACACCATATATTTT
CASSLTGAGNTIYF
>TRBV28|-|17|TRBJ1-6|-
TGTGCCAGCAGTTTAATTTTCCCCAAACAGGGTGGCTCACCCCTCCACTTT
CASSLIFPKQGGSPLHF
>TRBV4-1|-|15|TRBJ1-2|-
TGCGCCAGCAGCCAAGGGCAGGGCCCTTTCTATGGCTACACCTTC
CASSQGQGPFYGYTF
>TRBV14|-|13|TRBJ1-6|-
TGTGCCAGCGGACGACAGTATAATTCACCCCTCCACTTT
CASGRQYNSPLHF
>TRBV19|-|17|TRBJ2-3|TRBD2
TGTGCCAGTAGTATAGATCGGGCGGGAGTAAAGGCAGATACGCAGTATTTT
CASSIDRAGVKADTQYF
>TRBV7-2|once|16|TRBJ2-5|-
TGTGCCAGCAGCTTCCTCGGGAGAGGGGGCCAAGAGACCCAGTACTTC
CASSFLGRGGQETQYF
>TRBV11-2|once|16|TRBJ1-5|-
TGTGCCAGCAGCTTAGATGGGGGCAGATTCAATCAGCCCCAGCATTTT
CASSLDGGRFNQPQHF
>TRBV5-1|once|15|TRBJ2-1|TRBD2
TGCGCCAGCAGCTTGGGGCTAGCGGGATACAATGAGCAGTTCTTC
CASSLGLAGYNEQFF
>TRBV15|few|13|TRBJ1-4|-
TGTGCCACCAGCAGAGATTCAGATGAAAAACTGTTTTTT
CATSRDSDEKLFF
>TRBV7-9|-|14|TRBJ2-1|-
TGTGCCAGCAGCCGGGACGGTTCCTACAATGAGCAGTTCTTC
CASSRDGSYNEQFF
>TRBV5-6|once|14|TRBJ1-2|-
TGTGCCAGCAGCTCGATACAGGGTAACTATGGCTACACCTTC
CASSSIQGNYGYTF
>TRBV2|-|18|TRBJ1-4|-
TGTGCCAGCACCCAGAGGGGGGCTAGACTTGCAACTAATGAAAAACTGTTTTTT
CASTQRGARLATNEKLFF
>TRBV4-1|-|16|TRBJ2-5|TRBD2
TGCGCCAGCAGCCAAGATCAAGCGGGAGGGGTAGAGACCCAGTACTTC
CASSQDQAGGVETQYF
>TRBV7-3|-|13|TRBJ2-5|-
TGTGCCAGCAGCTTTGACGGAAAAGAGACCCAGTACTTC
CASSFDGKETQYF
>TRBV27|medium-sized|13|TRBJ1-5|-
TGTGCCAGCAGTTTATTGTGGAATCAGCCCCAGCATTTT
CASSLLWNQPQHF
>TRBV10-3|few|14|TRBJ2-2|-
TGTGCCATCAGTGGGAGAGGGGACACCGGGGAGCTGTTTTTT
CAISGRGDTGELFF
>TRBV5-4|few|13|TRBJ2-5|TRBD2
TGTGCCACCAGACTAGCGGTTCAAGAGACCCAGTACTTC
CATRLAVQETQYF
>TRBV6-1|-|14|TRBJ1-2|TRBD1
TGTGCCAGCAGTACGAAGCCGGACAGGGTGGTGTTTACCTTC
CASSTKPDRVVFTF
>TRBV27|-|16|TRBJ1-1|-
TGTGCCAGCAGCCCTAACCGTGTGCAGGGGAACACTGAAGCTTTCTTT
CASSPNRVQGNTEAFF